The 23 T cell receptor beta chains given below trace back to one sample, sequenced in a study of T cells after yellow fever vaccination. TCRdb called the 5' RACE reads again in MiXCR, with one record for every CDR3 protein. The table shows about 210,000 distinct CDR3 sequences, with around 3.1% occurring only once. The specimen comprised CD4+ T cells sorted from PBMCs, sampled 10 days after the yellow fever booster vaccination. The receptors originated from a man between 18 and 29 years old who received the YFV17D yellow fever vaccine.

This clonotype was observed a handful of times. The V call is TRBV12-3 or TRBV12-4, the J call TRBJ1-4, with 10 bases fitting TRBD1. The V gene end was trimmed by 7 bases and the J gene end by 8 bases; junction bases not matched to a gene: 4. The CDR3 covers 13 residues. The CDR3: CASTRTGGEKLFF. CDR3 coding DNA: TGTGCCAGCACCCGGACAGGGGGAGAAAAACTGTTTTTT.

This clonotype was counted only a few times. V usage is TRBV6-5 and J usage is TRBJ2-3; D is perhaps TRBD2 (5 bases). The V and J ends lost 0 bases and 4 bases respectively, with 20 bases between them. The CDR3 spans 18 residues. Looked up from germline, CDR1 is MNHEY and CDR2 is SVGAGI. This chain's CDR3 is CASSYSTLGSRGADTQYF. The CDR3 coding sequence is TGTGCCAGCAGTTACTCGACGTTAGGGAGTCGTGGGGCAGATACGCAGTATTTT.

This clonotype has a count of ten or more. The chain is built from TRBV7-2 and TRBJ1-2; D not certain. Per germline, CDR1 SGHTA and CDR2 FQGNSA. CDR3 length: 15 amino acids. The V and J ends lost 5 bases and 4 bases respectively, with 17 bases between them. CDR3 sequence reads: CASSLVSSTGYGYTF. CDR3 bases: TGTGCCAGCAGCCTGGTGTCGTCCACGGGCTATGGCTACACCTTC.

This clonotype was seen ten or more times. CDR3 loop: CASSLQGPQETQYF. As DNA, the CDR3 is TGTGCCAGCAGCTTACAGGGACCCCAAGAGACCCAGTACTTC. This chain connects TRBV2 to TRBJ2-5; a possible D gene is TRBD1 (6 bases). Trimming took off 6 bases at V and 1 base at J, with 12 bases between the two ends. The CDR3 is 14 residues long. CDR1 is SNHLY, CDR2 FYNNEI, per germline. The full variable domain, with the rest looked up from reference TRBV2 and TRBJ2-5, is EPEVTQTPSHQVTQMGQEVILRCVPISNHLYFYWYRQILGQKVEFLVSFYNNEISEKSEIFDDQFSVERPDGSNFTLKIRSTKLEDSAMYFCASSLQGPQETQYFGPGTRLLVL.

The rearrangement uses TRBV11-3 and TRBJ2-1; possibly TRBD1 for D (6 bases). Deletions cut 0 bases from V and 9 bases from J, with 24 bases between. The CDR3 covers 18 residues. The germline CDR1 and CDR2 sequences are SGHNT and YENEEA. The CDR3 is CASSLDQGGTTRITEQFF. The CDR3 DNA sequence: TGTGCCAGCAGCTTAGATCAGGGTGGGACAACAAGGATTACTGAGCAGTTCTTC.

V usage is TRBV25-1 and J usage is TRBJ1-2; D is unclear. The V gene lost 4 bases and the J gene lost 7 bases, with 16 bases spanning the gap. The germline V gene encodes CDR1 MGHDK and CDR2 SYGVNS. CDR3 length: 14 amino acids. CDR3 sequence reads: CASSVRSHGGGYTF. CDR3 in DNA: TGTGCCAGCAGTGTTCGCAGCCACGGTGGTGGCTACACCTTC.

This clonotype has a count of ten or more. The chain links TRBV5-1 to TRBJ1-1; 9 bases fit TRBD1. The CDR3 contains 14 residues. With 3 bases clipped from V and 3 bases from J, the junction kept 3 bases outside the gene matches. CDR1 and CDR2 (germline): SGHRS, YFSETQ. CDR3 in amino acids: CASSWTGVDTEAFF. DNA of the CDR3: TGCGCCAGCAGCTGGACAGGGGTCGACACTGAAGCTTTCTTT.

This clonotype was counted at least ten times. The genes are TRBV15 and TRBJ1-5; 9 nucleotides line up with TRBD1. Per germline, CDR1 LNHNV and CDR2 YYDKDF (reference sequence). V lost 5 bases, J lost 11 bases, and 4 bases stayed unmatched. CDR3 length equals 12 residues. Here the CDR3 reads CATSRDREAQHF. The CDR3 region has the DNA TGTGCCACCAGCCGGGACAGGGAAGCCCAGCATTTT.

The chain carries TRBV7-8 and TRBJ1-5; D not resolved. V was shortened by 4 bases and J by 7 bases, with 11 bases between the two germline ends. Per germline, CDR1 SGHVS and CDR2 FQNEAQ. The CDR3 loop spans 13 amino acids. The CDR3 bases are TGTGCCAGCAGCTGGAACGAGGACCAGCCCCAGCATTTT. Amino acid sequence: CASSWNEDQPQHF.

This rearrangement joins TRBV7-2 to TRBJ1-2; no firm D call. Per germline, CDR1 SGHTA and CDR2 FQGNSA. Trimming shortened V by 5 bases and J by 2 bases, and 15 bases separated the two germline ends. The CDR3 extends over 15 amino acids. In nucleotides, the CDR3 is TGTGCCAGCAGCCCCGGCAGGACTGAAAACTATGGCTACACCTTC. Its translation: CASSPGRTENYGYTF.

This clonotype occurred a few times. The CDR3 DNA reads as TGCAGTGCTGGCGACTCCACAAGACCCTATGGCTACACCTTC. It codes for CSAGDSTRPYGYTF. V gene TRBV20-1 combines with J gene TRBJ1-2; D unclear. The CDR3 is 14 residues long. V was cut by 5 bases and J by 4 bases, with 17 bases left in between. Germline lookup yields CDR1 DFQATT and CDR2 SNEGSKA (reference sequence).

The V and J genes are TRBV6-6 and TRBJ1-3, with D unresolved. Per the germline V gene, CDR1 is MNHNY and CDR2 is SVGAGI (reference sequence). The CDR3 is 14 amino acids. The V end was cut by 7 bases, the J end by 0 bases, with 10 bases between. This CDR3 is CASKPSSSGNTIYF. The CDR3 nucleotides are TGTGCCAGCAAACCGAGTAGCTCTGGAAACACCATATATTTT.

This clonotype showed up just a few times. V usage is TRBV9 and J usage is TRBJ2-1; 10 bases fit TRBD2. The V and J ends lost 1 base and 9 bases, in that order; junction bases with no gene match: 7. CDR1 and CDR2 from the germline V gene are SGDLS and YYNGEE. This CDR3 comprises 15 residues. The CDR3 bases are TGTGCCAGCAGCGTAAGGACTAGCGGCGGGCGTGAGCAGTTCTTC. It yields the protein CASSVRTSGGREQFF.

This clonotype showed up many times. This chain joins TRBV2 and TRBJ2-3; D may be TRBD1 (5 bases). From germline, CDR1 is SNHLY and CDR2 FYNNEI. The CDR3 consists of 12 residues. Trimming stripped 7 bases from V and 3 bases from J, with 8 bases between. The CDR3 nucleotides are TGTGCCAGCAACCGACAGACAGATACGCAGTATTTT. This translates into CASNRQTDTQYF.

This clonotype was seen a handful of times. The rearrangement uses TRBV27 and TRBJ1-6; D call uncertain. This CDR3 has 13 residues. The germline V gene has CDR1 MNHEY and CDR2 SMNVEV (reference sequence). V lost 0 bases and J 10 bases, leaving 7 bases between the germline ends. CDR3: CASSLSAGSPLHF. The CDR3 DNA reads as TGTGCCAGCAGTTTATCCGCAGGATCACCCCTCCACTTT.

This clonotype was observed a handful of times. The V and J genes are TRBV20-1 and TRBJ2-7, with a tentative D call TRBD1 (6 bases). Per germline, CDR1 DFQATT and CDR2 SNEGSKA (reference sequence). The CDR3 is 13 amino acids. Trimming shortened V by 3 bases and J by 5 bases, and 14 bases separated the two germline ends. The CDR3 sequence is CSARDSLSHEQYV. CDR3 DNA sequence: TGCAGTGCTAGGGACAGCCTTAGCCACGAGCAGTACGTC.

This clonotype was counted at least ten times. CDR3 in DNA: TGTGCCAGCAGCGTAGTCCCGGAAGGGGAAGCTTTCTTT. It translates to CASSVVPEGEAFF. The chain carries TRBV9 and TRBJ1-1; no definite D call. In germline, CDR1 is SGDLS, CDR2 YYNGEE. The V end was cut by 0 bases, the J end by 8 bases, with 11 bases between. The CDR3 has 13 residues. Together with reference TRBV9 and TRBJ1-1, the CDR3 gives the full variable domain: DSGVTQTPKHLITATGQRVTLRCSPRSGDLSVYWYQQSLDQGLQFLIQYYNGEERAKGNILERFSAQQFPDLHSELNLSSLELGDSALYFCASSVVPEGEAFFGQGTRLTVV.

In this sample, this clonotype turned up a few times. The rearrangement joins TRBV5-4 to TRBJ1-5, with 8 bases matching TRBD1. Losses at the gene ends were 3 bases for V and 3 bases for J; bases not matched to a gene: 5. The V gene's germline CDR1 is SGHNT and CDR2 YYREEE (reference sequence). The CDR3 is 15 amino acids. CDR3 nucleotide sequence: TGTGCCAGCAGCTCACAGGGGGGCATCAATCAGCCCCAGCATTTT. Protein product: CASSSQGGINQPQHF.

This clonotype was counted only a few times. V usage is TRBV5-1 and J usage is TRBJ1-1; D remains unclear. Germline V lookup: CDR1 SGHRS, CDR2 YFSETQ. The germline V and J ends were trimmed by 2 bases and 1 base, with 9 bases remaining between them. The CDR3 is made up of 14 amino acids. The CDR3 loop reads CASSFQRENTEAFF. CDR3 sequence (DNA): TGCGCCAGCAGCTTTCAGAGAGAGAACACTGAAGCTTTCTTT.

CDR3: CASSLGVVREKLFF. CDR3 in DNA: TGCGCCAGCAGCTTGGGGGTTGTTCGTGAAAAACTGTTTTTT. The V call is TRBV5-1, the J call TRBJ1-4; D remains unclear. This CDR3 is built from 14 residues. V lost 0 bases to trimming and J lost 7 bases, with 10 bases between them. Germline V gene lookup returns CDR1 SGHRS and CDR2 YFSETQ.

The CDR3, as DNA: TGCGCCAGCAGCTATAATACCGACAATACCGAAGCTTTCTTT. Its translation: CASSYNTDNTEAFF. J is TRBJ1-1 and V is TRBV5-1; D uncertain. Germline CDR1 and CDR2: SGHRS and YFSETQ. The CDR3 sequence is 14 residues long. Trimming left V 3 bases short and J 8 bases short, with 17 bases between.

This clonotype was detected ten times or more. The genes are TRBV21-1 and TRBJ2-5; TRBD1, as called in the table, went unchecked against the DNA. TRBV21-1 counts as a pseudogene. The CDR3 sequence is 15 residues long. The CDR3 sequence is CASSTRQGGQETQYF. The CDR3 DNA is TGTGCCAGCAGCACCAGACAGGGTGGGCAAGAGACCCAGTACTTC.

The chain is built from TRBV28 and TRBJ1-2, with 10 positions matching TRBD1. Germline V lookup: CDR1 MDHEN, CDR2 SYDVKM. J lost 3 bases, V lost 7 bases, and 11 bases had no gene match. CDR3 size: 16 residues. CDR3 coding DNA: TGTGCCAGCATTCCGGGACAGGGGATCCTCTACTATGGCTACACCTTC. Translation: CASIPGQGILYYGYTF.